The rows below give T cell receptor beta chains drawn from one sample of a study of regulatory T cells in long-lasting Graves disease. MiXCR was run by TCRdb on the multiplex PCR reads, yielding one entry per CDR3 protein. The data contain under 400,000 distinct CDR3 sequences, 15% to 20% of them singletons. The data were also submitted as part of a second study, on T cells in Graves' hyperthyroidism and ophthalmopathy.

Sequences were derived from peripheral blood mononuclear cells (PBMCs), sampled at new diagnosis, from a patient treated with antithyroid drugs. The receptors were gathered from a man aged 35 to 55 with Graves disease. CDR3s include the opening cysteine and the closing phenylalanine or tryptophan. Fields, in order: D gene, J gene, clone size, V gene, CDR3 DNA, CDR3 protein. D genes are given only for firm matches. A clone size is listed for some rows: how often the clone was seen (once, few, many), or a class if it is expanded.

>-|TRBJ2-7|many|TRBV29-1
TGCGCGTGTGGGGTAGACTACTACGAGCAGTACTTC
CACGVDYYEQYF
>TRBD2|TRBJ2-3|many|TRBV20-1
TGCAGTCCACGCTCTCGGGCTAGCGGCCTACCTGGGACAGATACGCAGTATTTT
CSPRSRASGLPGTDTQYF
>-|TRBJ1-2|-|TRBV20-1
TGCAGTGCCCCGGACAGCGTTAACTATGGCTACACCTTC
CSAPDSVNYGYTF
>TRBD1|TRBJ1-2|few|TRBV28
TGTGCCAGCAGTCGCCCGGACAGGAGGGACGGCTACACCTTC
CASSRPDRRDGYTF
>-|TRBJ2-1|many|TRBV12-3/TRBV12-4
TGTGCCAGCAGTCCCCGGGACCATCCCGTCAATGAGCAGTTCTTC
CASSPRDHPVNEQFF
>-|TRBJ2-1|many|TRBV30
TGTGCCGGTTCGACAGGGACTCACAATGAGCAGTTCTTC
CAGSTGTHNEQFF
>-|TRBJ1-1|many|TRBV6-1
TGTGCCAGCATAGGGGGAGGAACTGAAGCTTTCTTT
CASIGGGTEAFF
>-|TRBJ2-6|few|TRBV12-3/TRBV12-4
TGTGCCAGCACCATTGGCGGGTCTGGGGCCAACGTCCTGACTTTC
CASTIGGSGANVLTF
>-|TRBJ2-5|many|TRBV25-1
TGTGCCAGCAGTGAGAGGGGCTTGCCGTCAGGAGGGGAGACCCAGTACTTC
CASSERGLPSGGETQYF
>TRBD1|TRBJ1-5|many|TRBV6-1
TGTGCCAGCAATCCCACGACAGGGGGCGGGCAGCCCCAGCATTTT
CASNPTTGGGQPQHF
>TRBD2|TRBJ2-7|many|TRBV27
TGTGCCAGCACCCCCCGGCGGGGGTCCTACGAGCAGTACTTC
CASTPRRGSYEQYF
>-|TRBJ2-5|many|TRBV18
TGTGCCAGCTCACCGTGGGGCCTCCACCAAGAGACCCAGTACTTC
CASSPWGLHQETQYF
>-|TRBJ1-6|few|TRBV7-9
TGTGCCAGCAGCTTAGTTGACAGGAATTCACCCCTCCACTTT
CASSLVDRNSPLHF
>-|TRBJ2-7|-|TRBV28
TGTGCCAGCAGTCCACCCGGACAGTACTACGAGCAGTACTTC
CASSPPGQYYEQYF
>-|TRBJ1-2|-|TRBV20-1
TGCAGTGCTATTTCATTCTCCGGGGGCGACTATGGCTACACCTTC
CSAISFSGGDYGYTF
>TRBD2|TRBJ2-2|many|TRBV7-2
TGTGCCAGCAGCCCCACTAGCGGCGAATACACCGGGGAGCTGTTTTTT
CASSPTSGEYTGELFF